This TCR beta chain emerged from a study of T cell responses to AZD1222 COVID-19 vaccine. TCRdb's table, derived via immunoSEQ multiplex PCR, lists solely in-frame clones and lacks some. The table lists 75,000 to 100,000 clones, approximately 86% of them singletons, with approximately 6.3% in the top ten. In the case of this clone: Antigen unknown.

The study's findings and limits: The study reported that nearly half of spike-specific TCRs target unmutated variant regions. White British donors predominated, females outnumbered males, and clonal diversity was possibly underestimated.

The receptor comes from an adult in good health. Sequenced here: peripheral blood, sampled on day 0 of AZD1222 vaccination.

CDR3 sequence: CASSLSGQGANSPLHF. DNA of the CDR3: TGTGCCAGCAGCTTATCGGGACAGGGCGCCAATTCACCCCTCCACTTT. The V gene is TRBV7-9, the J gene TRBJ1-6, with 9 bases fitting TRBD1. The junction had 6 bases not matched to a gene; V was cut back by 2 bases and J by 7 bases. Germline values: CDR1 SEHNR, CDR2 FQNEAQ (reference sequence). The CDR3 contains 16 residues.